Listed here is a single TCR beta chain. This CDR3 has 15 residues. The V end was cut by 1 base, the J end by 3 bases, with 13 bases between. CDR1 and CDR2 (germline): SGHTA, FQGTGA. This specimen belongs to a study of blood T cell repertoires in COVID-19. TCRdb keeps only in-frame clones here, not all; method: immunoSEQ multiplex PCR. The table shows approximately 97,000 clones, with around 87% occurring only once. Sequenced: peripheral blood. The receptor was isolated from a human donor in a cohort sampled during active COVID-19. The V and J genes are TRBV7-3 and TRBJ2-7; possible D gene TRBD2, 6 bases. The CDR3 coding sequence is TGTGCCAGCAGCTTAAATGCGGGATCGGGCTACGAGCAGTACTTC. Translated: CASSLNAGSGYEQYF.